This T cell receptor (beta chain) was captured by sequencing in a study of blood T cell repertoires in COVID-19. Sequencing used immunoSEQ multiplex PCR; TCRdb keeps in-frame clones, though not all of them. The sample yields roughly 200,000 clones, approximately 87% seen once. Sequenced sample: peripheral blood. The sequence was obtained from a man aged 60 to 75 who had recovered from COVID-19.

CDR3 residues: CASSVALSGSTDTQYF. The CDR3 bases are TGTGCCAGCAGCGTAGCTCTTAGCGGGAGCACAGATACGCAGTATTTT. The chain recombines TRBV9 with TRBJ2-3, with TRBD2 matching 7 bases. CDR1 is SGDLS, CDR2 YYNGEE, per germline. The CDR3 extends over 16 amino acids. The junction had 4 bases not matched to a gene; V was cut back by 0 bases and J by 0 bases. Full variable domain (missing parts from reference TRBV9 and TRBJ2-3): DSGVTQTPKHLITATGQRVTLRCSPRSGDLSVYWYQQSLDQGLQFLIQYYNGEERAKGNILERFSAQQFPDLHSELNLSSLELGDSALYFCASSVALSGSTDTQYFGPGTRLTVL.